This passage covers 5 T cell receptor beta chains from one sample sequenced in a study of blood T cell repertoires in COVID-19. Libraries were prepared by immunoSEQ multiplex PCR; TCRdb keeps only in-frame clonotypes and omits some of them. The repertoire holds about 220,000 clones, with around 87% as singletons. The sequencing sample was made of peripheral blood. These receptors all stem from a woman aged 25 to 45 who had recovered from COVID-19.

The chain couples TRBV10-3 to TRBJ1-2; D ambiguous. V was cut by 0 bases and J by 5 bases, with 16 bases left in between. The CDR3 consists of 16 residues. The germline V gene has CDR1 ENHRY and CDR2 SYGVKD. The CDR3: CAISESLVSSLYGYTF. The CDR3 nucleotides read TGTGCCATCAGTGAGTCGTTAGTGAGCTCTTTATATGGCTACACCTTC.

This clone turned up a few times. The chain links TRBV7-8 to TRBJ1-3; D gene unclear. This CDR3 is built from 13 residues. The germline V gene has CDR1 SGHVS and CDR2 FQNEAQ. V was shortened by 5 bases and J by 4 bases, with 9 bases between the two germline ends. CDR3 bases: TGTGCCAGCAGCCGAGACCAGGGAAACACCATATATTTT. Residues: CASSRDQGNTIYF.

V and J are TRBV6-5 and TRBJ1-1; D gene ambiguous. Germline V gives CDR1 MNHEY, CDR2 SVGAGI. V shed 0 bases and J shed 4 bases, with 9 bases lying between them. The CDR3 consists of 14 residues. CDR3 coding DNA: TGTGCCAGCAGTTACTCCGCACAACCCACTGAAGCTTTCTTT. Translating it yields CASSYSAQPTEAFF.

The V call is TRBV7-3, the J call TRBJ2-2; D unresolved. Germline CDR1 reads SGHTA; CDR2 reads FQGTGA. Trimming took off 5 bases at V and 5 bases at J, with 9 bases between the two ends. The CDR3 is 13 amino acids. CDR3 protein: CASSGGPTGELFF. The DNA of the CDR3 is TGTGCCAGCAGCGGCGGTCCAACCGGGGAGCTGTTTTTT.

The CDR3 here is CASSDRQGNQETQYF. The CDR3 DNA is TGTGCCAGCAGTGATCGACAGGGAAACCAAGAGACCCAGTACTTC. The V call is TRBV6-1, the J call TRBJ2-5; TRBD1 matches at 7 bases. The germline V gene encodes CDR1 MNHNS and CDR2 SASEGT. V shed 3 bases and J 0 bases; nucleotides not matched to a gene: 4. The CDR3 has 15 residues.